The 28 T cell receptor beta chains in this list originate from one sample, sequenced in a study of cytotoxic CD8 clonotypes in ibrutinib-treated CLL. Clones were sequenced by immunoSEQ multiplex PCR, and TCRdb holds only the in-frame ones, with some missing. The sample holds around 150,000 clones, 80% seen once. The material was PBMCs, obtained after 36 months of ibrutinib treatment. Every receptor here comes from a human donor with chronic lymphocytic leukemia.

The CDR3, as DNA: TGTGCCAGCAGCCAATATCTCGTCAGGGGCTCCTATAATTCACCCCTCCACTTT. Amino acids: CASSQYLVRGSYNSPLHF. The rearrangement links TRBV14 to TRBJ1-6; TRBD1 is a possible D gene (6 bases). Germline CDR1 and CDR2: SGHDN and FVKESK. This CDR3 spans 18 amino acids. Trimming left V 2 bases short and J 0 bases short, with 14 bases between. The full variable domain, rest sourced from reference TRBV14 and TRBJ1-6, is EAGVTQFPSHSVIEKGQTVTLRCDPISGHDNLYWYRRVMGKEIKFLLHFVKESKQDESGMPNNRFLAERTGGTYSTLKVQPAELEDSGVYFCASSQYLVRGSYNSPLHFGNGTRLTVT.

The CDR3 region has the DNA TGTGCCAGCAGCTTAGAACTAGCGCCGCAGTATTTT. Translating gives CASSLELAPQYF. The chain employs TRBV7-9 and TRBJ2-3; 7 nucleotides match TRBD2. This CDR3 is 12 amino acids long. The germline V gene has CDR1 SEHNR and CDR2 FQNEAQ (reference sequence). V was pared by 1 base and J by 10 bases, with 2 bases of the junction left unmatched. The complete variable domain, with remaining parts taken from reference TRBV7-9 and TRBJ2-3, reads DTGVSQNPRHKITKRGQNVTFRCDPISEHNRLYWYRQTLGQGPEFLTYFQNEAQLEKSRLLSDRFSAERPKGSFSTLEIQRTEQGDSAMYLCASSLELAPQYFGPGTRLTVL.

The chain uses TRBV7-6 and TRBJ2-6, with D possibly matching TRBD1 (6 bases). The CDR3 is 19 amino acids. Trimming left V 1 base short and J 0 bases short, with 16 bases between. Germline-derived CDR1 and CDR2 are SGHVS and FNYEAQ. The CDR3 DNA is TGTGCCAGCAGCTTAGGATTGAGGGGGAGTCGCTCTGGGGCCAACGTCCTGACTTTC. Its protein is CASSLGLRGSRSGANVLTF.

This rearrangement joins TRBV27 to TRBJ1-3, with D unclear. The V and J ends lost 3 bases and 2 bases respectively, with 8 bases between them. The CDR3 consists of 14 residues. CDR1 MNHEY and CDR2 SMNVEV come from the germline V gene (reference sequence). The CDR3 DNA sequence: TGTGCCAGCAGTTTCAGGTCGCCTGGAAACACCATATATTTT. As protein: CASSFRSPGNTIYF.

The chain has TRBV19 and TRBJ2-7; D is ambiguous. The V gene's germline CDR1 is LNHDA and CDR2 SQIVND (reference sequence). CDR3 length equals 16 residues. V lost 5 bases to trimming and J lost 2 bases, with 19 bases between them. The CDR3 DNA reads TGTGCCAGTAGTTCGGGTGGCAGGTTTTTCACCTACGAGCAGTACTTC. It specifies CASSSGGRFFTYEQYF.

The gene calls are TRBV7-8 and TRBJ1-5, with 7 nucleotides matching TRBD1. The germline CDR1 and CDR2 sequences are SGHVS and FQNEAQ. After removal of 7 bases from V and 1 base from J, the junction contained 7 bases not matched to a gene. The CDR3 loop spans 15 amino acids. The CDR3 loop is CASKSGQNSNQPQHF. The CDR3 DNA follows: TGTGCCAGCAAATCGGGACAGAACAGCAATCAGCCCCAGCATTTT.

V usage is TRBV7-2 and J usage is TRBJ2-7; 7 bases match TRBD1. The V segment lost 0 bases and the J segment 0 bases; nucleotides outside the gene matches: 2. This CDR3 has 15 amino acids. Germline CDR1 reads SGHTA; CDR2 reads FQGNSA. The CDR3 sequence is CASSLAGQISYEQYF. In DNA form, the CDR3 reads TGTGCCAGCAGCTTAGCGGGACAGATCTCCTACGAGCAGTACTTC.

The CDR3 nucleotides read TGTGCCAGCAGTTACTCGATGGGGAGCAATGAGCAGTTCTTC. As protein: CASSYSMGSNEQFF. The J gene is TRBJ2-1, the V gene TRBV6-5; perhaps TRBD2 as D (5 bases). From germline, CDR1 is MNHEY and CDR2 SVGAGI. V was trimmed by 0 bases and J by 6 bases, leaving 9 bases between them. This CDR3 is built from 14 residues.

This clone was seen only once. The rearrangement links TRBV27 to TRBJ2-1; D might be TRBD2 (6 bases). V was pared by 2 bases and J by 9 bases, with 11 bases between. CDR1 and CDR2 from the germline V gene are MNHEY and SMNVEV (reference sequence). This CDR3 comprises 13 residues. The CDR3 DNA is TGTGCCAGCAGTTTAACCGGCGGGGCTGAGCAGTTCTTC. Its translation is CASSLTGGAEQFF.

The chain couples TRBV30 to TRBJ2-5; 8 bases fit TRBD1. There are 13 residues in the CDR3. The V segment lost 4 bases and the J segment 5 bases; nucleotides outside the gene matches: 6. Germline assignment: CDR1 GTSNPN and CDR2 SVGIG (reference sequence). Here the CDR3 DNA reads TGTGCCTGGAAGAAACAGGGGGAGGAGACCCAGTACTTC. It codes for CAWKKQGEETQYF.

The CDR3 coding sequence is TGTGCCAGCAGTCCGGGGACGAGAAAGAAGGCCCAGTACTTC. This encodes CASSPGTRKKAQYF. This chain joins TRBV6-9 and TRBJ2-5; the D call may be TRBD1 or TRBD2 (5 bases each). The CDR3 is 14 amino acids. In germline, CDR1 is MNHGY, CDR2 SVAAGI. V shed 5 bases and J shed 9 bases, with 19 bases lying between them.

The chain couples TRBV29-1 to TRBJ2-1; a possible D gene is TRBD2 (6 bases). V gave up 3 bases and J gave up 6 bases, with 9 bases separating them. The CDR3 runs to 12 residues. The germline V gene has CDR1 SQVTM and CDR2 ANQGSEA. CDR3 in amino acids: CSVDLAVNEQFF. CDR3 bases: TGCAGCGTTGACTTAGCGGTCAATGAGCAGTTCTTC.

This chain connects TRBV7-8 to TRBJ1-3, with unresolved D. V lost 2 bases, J lost 0 bases, and 8 bases lay in between. The length of the CDR3 is 15 residues. Germline loops: CDR1 SGHVS, CDR2 FQNEAQ. CDR3 in amino acids: CASSLQLLSGNTIYF. Here the CDR3 DNA reads TGTGCCAGCAGCTTACAGCTCCTCTCTGGAAACACCATATATTTT.

This chain links TRBV19 with TRBJ1-2, with D possibly being TRBD1 (6 bases). This CDR3 spans 15 amino acids. Germline assignment: CDR1 LNHDA and CDR2 SQIVND (reference sequence). Trimming shortened V by 1 base and J by 0 bases, and 9 bases separated the two germline ends. The CDR3 coding sequence is TGTGCCAGTAGTATAGCGGGACATCCTAACTATGGCTACACCTTC. This codes for CASSIAGHPNYGYTF.

Notes on this clone: Other DNA variants within this sample encode the same CDR3. The chain combines TRBV29-1 with TRBJ1-2; D remains ambiguous. The CDR3 has 12 residues. V lost 3 bases, J lost 1 base, and 6 bases lay in between. Per the germline V gene, CDR1 is SQVTM and CDR2 is ANQGSEA. The CDR3 DNA reads as TGCAGCGTTGAGACGGATAACTATGGCTACACCTTC. Its translation is CSVETDNYGYTF.

The chain has TRBV7-2 and TRBJ2-3; 8 bases are shared with TRBD2. This CDR3 has 16 residues. CDR1 and CDR2 (germline): SGHTA, FQGNSA. V was clipped by 5 bases and J by 6 bases; unmatched bases: 13. DNA of the CDR3: TGTGCCAGCAGCACCCGCCGGGGGGGGATCTGGGATACGCAGTATTTT. Protein sequence: CASSTRRGGIWDTQYF.

The V call is TRBV2, the J call TRBJ1-1; unclear D gene. The V gene's germline CDR1 is SNHLY and CDR2 FYNNEI. This CDR3 is 14 amino acids long. V was trimmed by 10 bases and J by 6 bases, leaving 21 bases between them. DNA for the CDR3: TGTGCCACCAACCGGAGGGAGGGCGAATCTGAAGCTTTCTTT. Its translation is CATNRREGESEAFF.

V is TRBV7-9 and J is TRBJ1-5; TRBD1 agrees at 7 bases. The CDR3 is 14 residues long. Germline values: CDR1 SEHNR, CDR2 FQNEAQ (reference sequence). The J segment lost 6 bases and the V segment lost 4 bases, leaving 6 bases of the junction unmatched. Here the CDR3 reads CASSSDRSRQPQHF. As DNA, the CDR3 is TGTGCCAGCAGCTCGGACAGGAGTCGTCAGCCCCAGCATTTT. Full variable domain (missing parts from reference TRBV7-9 and TRBJ1-5): DTGVSQNPRHKITKRGQNVTFRCDPISEHNRLYWYRQTLGQGPEFLTYFQNEAQLEKSRLLSDRFSAERPKGSFSTLEIQRTEQGDSAMYLCASSSDRSRQPQHFGDGTRLSIL.

The genes are TRBV30 and TRBJ1-4; D is unresolved. V lost 5 bases and J lost 7, with 11 bases in between. Germline V lookup: CDR1 GTSNPN, CDR2 SVGIG (reference sequence). The CDR3 sequence is 12 residues long. This CDR3 is CAWSMTVEKLFF. CDR3 sequence (DNA): TGTGCCTGGTCGATGACGGTTGAAAAACTGTTTTTT.

This clone was observed a few times. The chain couples TRBV7-3 to TRBJ2-3; possible D gene TRBD2, 6 bases. Germline CDR1 SGHTA, CDR2 FQGTGA. This CDR3 comprises 13 residues. The germline V and J ends were trimmed by 3 bases and 3 bases, with 7 bases remaining between them. CDR3 in amino acids: CASSFSGTDTQYF. CDR3 coding DNA: TGTGCCAGCAGCTTTAGCGGTACAGATACGCAGTATTTT.

V gene TRBV7-9 combines with J gene TRBJ1-2, with D perhaps TRBD1 (6 bases). The length of the CDR3 is 14 residues. Germline assignment: CDR1 SEHNR and CDR2 FQNEAQ (reference sequence). The ends were cut back, 0 bases at V and 4 bases at J, with 9 bases in the middle. CDR3 region: CASSLALQGYGYTF. In DNA, the CDR3 is TGTGCCAGCAGCTTAGCGCTACAGGGCTATGGCTACACCTTC.

This sequence joins TRBV5-1 and TRBJ2-7; D gene unclear. The V end was cut by 1 base, the J end by 3 bases, with 8 bases between. Germline V gene data show CDR1 as SGHRS and CDR2 as YFSETQ. This CDR3 is 13 amino acids long. The CDR3 loop reads CASSLSIYYEQYF. CDR3 sequence (DNA): TGCGCCAGCAGCTTGTCCATTTACTACGAGCAGTACTTC. The full variable domain, with the rest looked up from reference TRBV5-1 and TRBJ2-7, is KAGVTQTPRYLIKTRGQQVTLSCSPISGHRSVSWYQQTPGQGLQFLFEYFSETQRNKGNFPGRFSGRQFSNSRSEMNVSTLELGDSALYLCASSLSIYYEQYFGPGTRLTVT.

V is TRBV6-1 and J is TRBJ1-3, with D possibly being TRBD1 (5 bases). V was cut by 5 bases and J by 4 bases, with 12 bases left in between. In germline, CDR1 is MNHNS, CDR2 SASEGT. CDR3 length: 14 residues. DNA for the CDR3: TGTGCCAGCAGTACCGGGGGTTCAGGAAACACCATATATTTT. Translated: CASSTGGSGNTIYF.

The genes are TRBV5-1 and TRBJ2-3, with 9 bases that match TRBD1. Trimming removed 0 bases from V and 6 bases from J; junction bases left unmatched: 5. The germline V gene has CDR1 SGHRS and CDR2 YFSETQ. CDR3 length equals 15 residues. CDR3 loop: CASSLGGTGLDTQYF. DNA for the CDR3: TGCGCCAGCAGCTTGGGCGGGACAGGGTTGGATACGCAGTATTTT.

The rearrangement links TRBV6-5 to TRBJ1-2, with D tentatively TRBD1 (5 bases). Trimming took 6 bases from V and 7 from J, leaving 15 bases between them. CDR1 and CDR2 (germline): MNHEY, SVGAGI. This CDR3 has 13 amino acids. This CDR3 is CASSRDGVFGYTF. The CDR3 DNA is TGTGCCAGCAGCCGGGACGGAGTCTTTGGCTACACCTTC.

This clone was counted only a few times. This chain joins TRBV28 and TRBJ1-2; D call uncertain. The V gene's germline CDR1 is MDHEN and CDR2 SYDVKM. This CDR3 has 15 amino acids. V was pared by 5 bases and J by 1 base, with 14 bases between. The CDR3 loop reads CASSQDTIRNYGYTF. CDR3 in DNA: TGTGCCAGCAGTCAAGATACCATCCGTAACTATGGCTACACCTTC.

This clone has just a few counts. This sequence joins TRBV19 and TRBJ1-1; no reliable D call. The CDR3 is 13 residues long. Trimming left V 5 bases short and J 0 bases short, with 7 bases between. From germline, CDR1 is LNHDA and CDR2 SQIVND (reference sequence). The CDR3 nucleotides read TGTGCCAGTAGTCCCGTATTGAACACTGAAGCTTTCTTT. Encoded protein: CASSPVLNTEAFF.

The chain carries TRBV15 and TRBJ1-4; the D is unclear. Trimming shortened V by 4 bases and J by 4 bases, and 13 bases separated the two germline ends. Germline V gives CDR1 LNHNV, CDR2 YYDKDF (reference sequence). The CDR3 is 15 residues long. Here the CDR3 DNA reads TGTGCCACCAGCATAAGCGGAGCAAATAATGAAAAACTGTTTTTT. Protein sequence: CATSISGANNEKLFF.